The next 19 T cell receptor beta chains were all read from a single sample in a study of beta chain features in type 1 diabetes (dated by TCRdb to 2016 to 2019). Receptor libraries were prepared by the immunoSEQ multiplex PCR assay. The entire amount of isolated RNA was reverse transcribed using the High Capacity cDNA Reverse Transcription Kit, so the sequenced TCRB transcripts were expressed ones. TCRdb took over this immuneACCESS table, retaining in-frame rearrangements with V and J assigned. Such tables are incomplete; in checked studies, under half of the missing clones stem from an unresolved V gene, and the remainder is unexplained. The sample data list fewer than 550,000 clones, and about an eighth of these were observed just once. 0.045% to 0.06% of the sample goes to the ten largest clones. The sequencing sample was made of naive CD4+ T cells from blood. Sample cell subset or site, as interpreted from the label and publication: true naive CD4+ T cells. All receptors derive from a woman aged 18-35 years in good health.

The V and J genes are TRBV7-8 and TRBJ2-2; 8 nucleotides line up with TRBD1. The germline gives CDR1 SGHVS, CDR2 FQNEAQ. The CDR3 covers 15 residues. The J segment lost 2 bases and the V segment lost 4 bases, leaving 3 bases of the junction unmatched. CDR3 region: CASSSDRVNTGELFF. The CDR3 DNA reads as TGTGCCAGCAGCTCGGACAGGGTAAACACCGGGGAGCTGTTTTTT.

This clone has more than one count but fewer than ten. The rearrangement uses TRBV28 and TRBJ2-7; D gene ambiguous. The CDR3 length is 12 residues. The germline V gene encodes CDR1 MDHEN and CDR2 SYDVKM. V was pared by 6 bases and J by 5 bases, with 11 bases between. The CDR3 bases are TGTGCCAGCAGAACCACGAACCACGAGCAGTACGTC. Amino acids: CASRTTNHEQYV.

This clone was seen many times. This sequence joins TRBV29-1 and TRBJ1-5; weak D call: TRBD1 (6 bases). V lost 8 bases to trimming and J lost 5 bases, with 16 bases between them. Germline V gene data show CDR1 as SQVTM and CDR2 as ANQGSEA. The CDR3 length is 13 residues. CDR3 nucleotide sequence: TGCAGCAGCTCAGGAGCAGGGGATCAGCCCCAGCATTTT. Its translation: CSSSGAGDQPQHF.

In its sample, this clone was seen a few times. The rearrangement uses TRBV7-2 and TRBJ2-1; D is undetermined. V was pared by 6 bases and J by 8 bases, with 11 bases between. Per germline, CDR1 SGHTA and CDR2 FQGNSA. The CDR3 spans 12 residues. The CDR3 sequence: CASSPPVDEQFF. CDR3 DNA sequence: TGTGCCAGCAGTCCCCCCGTTGATGAGCAGTTCTTC. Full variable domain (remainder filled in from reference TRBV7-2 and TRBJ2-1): GAGVSQSPSNKVTEKGKDVELRCDPISGHTALYWYRQSLGQGLEFLIYFQGNSAPDKSGLPSDRFSAERTGGSVSTLTIQRTQQEDSAVYLCASSPPVDEQFFGPGTRLTVL.

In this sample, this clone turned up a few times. CDR3: CASSLAAHNEQFF. CDR3 coding DNA: TGTGCCAGCAGCTTAGCTGCCCACAATGAGCAGTTCTTC. The genes are TRBV7-9 and TRBJ2-1; D is uncertain. The germline V gene has CDR1 SEHNR and CDR2 FQNEAQ (reference sequence). Trimming shortened V by 0 bases and J by 5 bases, and 5 bases separated the two germline ends. This CDR3 is 13 amino acids long.

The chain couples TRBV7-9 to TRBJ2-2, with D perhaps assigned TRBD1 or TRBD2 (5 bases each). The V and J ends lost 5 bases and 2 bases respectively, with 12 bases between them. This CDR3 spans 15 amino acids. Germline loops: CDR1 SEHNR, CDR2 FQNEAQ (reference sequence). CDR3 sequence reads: CASSPGTVNTGELFF. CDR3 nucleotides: TGTGCCAGCAGCCCCGGGACGGTTAACACCGGGGAGCTGTTTTTT.

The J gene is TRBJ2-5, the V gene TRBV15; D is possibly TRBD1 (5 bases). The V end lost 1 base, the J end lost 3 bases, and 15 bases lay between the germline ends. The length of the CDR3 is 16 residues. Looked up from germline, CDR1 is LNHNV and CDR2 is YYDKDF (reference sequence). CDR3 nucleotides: TGTGCCACCAGCAGAGTAGACAGCCAGTTCAAAGAGACCCAGTACTTC. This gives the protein CATSRVDSQFKETQYF.

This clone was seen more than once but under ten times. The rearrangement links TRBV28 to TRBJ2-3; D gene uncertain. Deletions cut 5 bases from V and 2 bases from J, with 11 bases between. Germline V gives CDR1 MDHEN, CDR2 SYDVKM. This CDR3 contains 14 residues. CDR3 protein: CASSHEITTDTQYF. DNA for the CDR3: TGTGCCAGCAGTCACGAGATAACCACAGATACGCAGTATTTT.

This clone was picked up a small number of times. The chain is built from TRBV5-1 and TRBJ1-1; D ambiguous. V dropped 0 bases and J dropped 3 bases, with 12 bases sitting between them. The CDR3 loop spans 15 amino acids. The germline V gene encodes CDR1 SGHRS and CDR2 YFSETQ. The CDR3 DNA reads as TGCGCCAGCAGCTTGGGGACCGAAGGCGACACTGAAGCTTTCTTT. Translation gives CASSLGTEGDTEAFF.

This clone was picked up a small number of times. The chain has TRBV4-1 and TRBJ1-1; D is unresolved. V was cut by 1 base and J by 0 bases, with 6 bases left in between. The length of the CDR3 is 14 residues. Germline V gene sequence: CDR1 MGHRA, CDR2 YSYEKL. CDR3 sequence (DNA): TGCGCCAGCAGCCAAGGGGTCTTGAACACTGAAGCTTTCTTT. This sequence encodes CASSQGVLNTEAFF.

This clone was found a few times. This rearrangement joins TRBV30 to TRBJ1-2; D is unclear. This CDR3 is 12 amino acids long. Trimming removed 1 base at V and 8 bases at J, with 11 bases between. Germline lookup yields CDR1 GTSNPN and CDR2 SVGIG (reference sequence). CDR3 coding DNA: TGTGCCTGGAGTGCAAACATAGGCGGCTACACCTTC. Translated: CAWSANIGGYTF.

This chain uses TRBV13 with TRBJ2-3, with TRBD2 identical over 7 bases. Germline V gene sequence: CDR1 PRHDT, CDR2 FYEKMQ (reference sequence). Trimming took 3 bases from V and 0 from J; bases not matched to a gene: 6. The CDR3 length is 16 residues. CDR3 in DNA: TGTGCCAGCAGCTTCATGGGGCGGGAGAGCACAGATACGCAGTATTTT. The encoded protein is CASSFMGRESTDTQYF.

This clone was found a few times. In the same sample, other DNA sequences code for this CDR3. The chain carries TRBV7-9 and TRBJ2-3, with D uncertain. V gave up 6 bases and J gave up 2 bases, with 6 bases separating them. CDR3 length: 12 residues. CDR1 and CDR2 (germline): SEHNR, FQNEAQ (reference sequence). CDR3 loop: CASSPPTDTQYF. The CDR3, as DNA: TGTGCCAGCAGTCCACCCACAGATACGCAGTATTTT.

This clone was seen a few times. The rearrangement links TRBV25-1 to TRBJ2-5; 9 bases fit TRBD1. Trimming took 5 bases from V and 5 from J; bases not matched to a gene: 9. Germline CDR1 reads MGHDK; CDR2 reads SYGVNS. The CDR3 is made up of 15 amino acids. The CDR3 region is CASSKNRGPVETQYF. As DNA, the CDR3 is TGTGCCAGCAGTAAGAACAGGGGGCCGGTGGAGACCCAGTACTTC. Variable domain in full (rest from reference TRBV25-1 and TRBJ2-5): EADIYQTPRYLVIGTGKKITLECSQTMGHDKMYWYQQDPGMELHLIHYSYGVNSTEKGDLSSESTVSRIRTEHFPLTLESARPSHTSQYLCASSKNRGPVETQYFGPGTRLLVL.

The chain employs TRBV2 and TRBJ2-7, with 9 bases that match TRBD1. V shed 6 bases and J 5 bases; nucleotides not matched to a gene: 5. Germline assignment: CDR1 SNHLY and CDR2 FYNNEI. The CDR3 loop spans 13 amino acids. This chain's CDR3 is CASRRTGGNEQYV. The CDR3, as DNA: TGTGCCAGCAGGAGAACAGGGGGCAACGAGCAGTACGTC.

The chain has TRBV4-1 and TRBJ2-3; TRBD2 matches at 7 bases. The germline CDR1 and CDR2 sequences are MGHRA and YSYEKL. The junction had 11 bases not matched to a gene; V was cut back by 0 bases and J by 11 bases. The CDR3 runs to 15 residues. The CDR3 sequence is CASSQDYAGEIGQYF. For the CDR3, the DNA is TGCGCCAGCAGCCAAGATTACGCGGGAGAGATCGGGCAGTATTTT.

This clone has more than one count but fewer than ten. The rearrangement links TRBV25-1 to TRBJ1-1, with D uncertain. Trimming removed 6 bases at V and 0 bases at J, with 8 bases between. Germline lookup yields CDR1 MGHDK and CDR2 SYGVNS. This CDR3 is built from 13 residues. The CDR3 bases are TGTGCCAGCAGCTTTCTCATGAACACTGAAGCTTTCTTT. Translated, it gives CASSFLMNTEAFF.

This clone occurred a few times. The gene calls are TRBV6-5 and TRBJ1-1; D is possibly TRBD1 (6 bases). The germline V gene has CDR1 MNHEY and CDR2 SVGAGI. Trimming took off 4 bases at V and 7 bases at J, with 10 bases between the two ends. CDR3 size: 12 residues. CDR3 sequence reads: CASSWGAGEAFF. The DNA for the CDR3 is TGTGCCAGCAGTTGGGGGGCAGGTGAAGCTTTCTTT.

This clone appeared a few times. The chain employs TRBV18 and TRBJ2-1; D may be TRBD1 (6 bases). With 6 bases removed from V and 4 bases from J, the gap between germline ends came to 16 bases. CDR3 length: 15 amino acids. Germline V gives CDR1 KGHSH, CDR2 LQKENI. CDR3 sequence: CASSLIGTNYNEQFF. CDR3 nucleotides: TGTGCCAGCTCGCTGATCGGGACAAATTACAATGAGCAGTTCTTC.